Detailed here is one T cell receptor beta chain. 13 Jbeta primers and 60 Vbeta primers were used for the PCR. Here immunoSEQ multiplex PCR was the method, and the copy in TCRdb shows in-frame clones only, minus some. Among 100,000 to 150,000 clones, approximately 75% were seen once, and the ten largest hold 1.5% to 2%. The entry originates in a study of cytomegalovirus exposure and HLA in healthy donors. V lost 3 bases, J lost 2 bases, and 11 bases lay in between. Germline CDR1 SGHDN, CDR2 FVKESK. There are 14 residues in the CDR3. The sequence derives from a man aged 40-50 years in good health and CMV-seronegative. Source material: PBMCs. V usage is TRBV14 and J usage is TRBJ2-7; the D is unclear. The CDR3 DNA follows: TGTGCCAGCAGCCAGGAGAGTTGGACCTACGAGCAGTACTTC. Translation gives CASSQESWTYEQYF.